A single sample gave rise to the 29 T cell receptor beta chains below, sequenced in a study of blood T cell repertoires in COVID-19. The protocol was immunoSEQ multiplex PCR, while the TCRdb copy is restricted to in-frame clones and leaves out a portion. The sample consists of some 220,000 clones, 92% of them appearing once. Input material: peripheral blood. These receptors all come from a man aged 30 to 39 with COVID-19, enrolled during active disease.

This chain connects TRBV6-5 to TRBJ1-2; 7 positions match TRBD1. The CDR3 length is 13 residues. Unmatched junction bases numbered 4, after V lost 7 bases and J lost 2 bases. CDR1 and CDR2 from the germline V gene are MNHEY and SVGAGI. Here the CDR3 reads CASKEGANYGYTF. CDR3 DNA: TGTGCCAGCAAAGAGGGGGCAAACTATGGCTACACCTTC.

This clone was observed once. CDR3 DNA: TGCGCCAGCAGCCCCGGACTAGCGGGGGGCGGGGAGACCCAGTACTTC. Translated, it gives CASSPGLAGGGETQYF. The chain joins TRBV5-1 to TRBJ2-5, with 14 positions matching TRBD2. The junction had 7 bases not matched to a gene; V was cut back by 4 bases and J by 5 bases. The CDR3 has 16 residues. Looked up from germline, CDR1 is SGHRS and CDR2 is YFSETQ.

The chain recombines TRBV5-1 with TRBJ2-4; D is possibly TRBD1 (7 bases). Trimming removed 1 base at V and 5 bases at J, with 13 bases between. The CDR3 is 15 residues long. CDR1 is SGHRS, CDR2 YFSETQ, per germline. The CDR3 DNA reads TGCGCCAGCAGCTTGCTGCGGGACAGCCAAAACATTCAGTACTTC. Translation: CASSLLRDSQNIQYF.

The chain recombines TRBV2 with TRBJ2-7, with 8 bases matching TRBD2. The CDR3 covers 15 residues. The germline CDR1 and CDR2 sequences are SNHLY and FYNNEI. The trim removed 6 bases at V and 2 bases at J, leaving 9 bases unmatched. DNA of the CDR3: TGTGCCAGCAGCGGCGGGGGGCCCTTAACCTACGAGCAGTACTTC. This gives the protein CASSGGGPLTYEQYF.

This rearrangement joins TRBV20-1 to TRBJ2-4, with D unclear. This CDR3 spans 11 amino acids. Germline V gene data show CDR1 as DFQATT and CDR2 as SNEGSKA (reference sequence). The V and J ends lost 3 bases and 7 bases respectively, with 7 bases between them. CDR3 sequence: CSASFENIQYF. Written as DNA, the CDR3 is TGCAGTGCTAGTTTTGAGAACATTCAGTACTTC.

V is TRBV29-1 and J is TRBJ1-2, with D perhaps TRBD1 (6 bases). The CDR3 is 13 residues long. Germline V gives CDR1 SQVTM, CDR2 ANQGSEA. V dropped 7 bases and J dropped 4 bases, with 16 bases sitting between them. The CDR3 region has the DNA TGCAGCGCCGAATCAGGGGCAATCTATGGCTACACCTTC. Protein: CSAESGAIYGYTF.

This chain joins TRBV6-6 and TRBJ1-2; tentatively, D is TRBD1 (6 bases). Trimming removed 5 bases at V and 8 bases at J, with 15 bases between. The CDR3 runs 13 residues. The V gene's germline CDR1 is MNHNY and CDR2 SVGAGI (reference sequence). The CDR3 DNA reads TGTGCCAGCAGTCCGCGGGGGGCTTGGGGCTACACCTTC. Amino acid sequence: CASSPRGAWGYTF.

This chain's CDR3 is CASSVDRGAGEKLFF. DNA for the CDR3: TGTGCCAGCAGCGTAGACAGGGGGGCCGGGGAAAAACTGTTTTTT. This chain connects TRBV9 to TRBJ1-4; 8 nucleotides line up with TRBD1. The germline V gene encodes CDR1 SGDLS and CDR2 YYNGEE. V lost 0 bases, J lost 8 bases, and 6 bases stayed unmatched. The length of the CDR3 is 15 residues.

The gene calls are TRBV27 and TRBJ1-5, with a weak D call TRBD1 (6 bases). The CDR3 runs to 14 residues. The germline V and J ends were trimmed by 9 bases and 1 base, with 13 bases remaining between them. Germline loops: CDR1 MNHEY, CDR2 SMNVEV (reference sequence). CDR3 DNA sequence: TGTGCCAGTTCATGGACAGCGAGCAATCAGCCCCAGCATTTT. Protein sequence: CASSWTASNQPQHF.

The chain is built from TRBV11-2 and TRBJ2-5, with 10 bases identical to TRBD2. V lost 5 bases and J lost 2; bases outside the gene matches: 8. CDR1 and CDR2 from the germline V gene are SGHAT and FQNNGV. The CDR3 sequence is 16 residues long. The CDR3 protein is CASSAGLAELQETQYF. The CDR3 coding sequence is TGTGCCAGCAGCGCCGGACTAGCGGAGCTACAAGAGACCCAGTACTTC.

This chain links TRBV9 with TRBJ1-5, with unresolved D. This CDR3 contains 18 residues. Germline V CDR1 and CDR2: SGDLS, YYNGEE. Trimming removed 3 bases from V and 2 bases from J, with 21 bases in between. The CDR3 loop reads CASSEPPRGRAGNQPQHF. CDR3 nucleotide sequence: TGTGCCAGCAGCGAGCCCCCTCGGGGAAGGGCTGGCAATCAGCCCCAGCATTTT.

This rearrangement joins TRBV10-2 to TRBJ1-1; D ambiguous. The germline gives CDR1 WSHSY, CDR2 SAAADI. V lost 7 bases and J lost 6, with 9 bases in between. The CDR3 sequence is 11 residues long. CDR3 nucleotide sequence: TGCGCCAGCAAGGACTTGGCTGAAGCTTTCTTT. This gives the protein CASKDLAEAFF.

Written as DNA, the CDR3 is TGTGCCAGCAGCTCAGCCAGGGTTTTCGGGTATGGCTACACCTTC. This sequence encodes CASSSARVFGYGYTF. J is TRBJ1-2 and V is TRBV7-2; D might be TRBD1 (5 bases). Trimming pared 4 bases from V and 5 bases from J, leaving 17 bases between. Germline V gives CDR1 SGHTA, CDR2 FQGNSA. The CDR3 runs 15 residues.

This clone occurred once. V is TRBV5-1 and J is TRBJ1-1, with D unclear. CDR1 is SGHRS and CDR2 is YFSETQ in the germline V gene. CDR3 length equals 15 residues. The V and J ends lost 1 base and 2 bases respectively, with 12 bases between them. The DNA of the CDR3 is TGCGCCAGCAGCTTGTCCCGGGAAGGTAACACTGAAGCTTTCTTT. It is translated as CASSLSREGNTEAFF.

CDR3 bases: TGTGCCAGCAGTTTAGCAGAGAATCAGCCCCAGCATTTT. Amino acid sequence: CASSLAENQPQHF. The chain carries TRBV12-3 or TRBV12-4 and TRBJ1-5; the D is unclear. The V gene lost 0 bases and the J gene lost 4 bases, with 4 bases spanning the gap. CDR3 length: 13 amino acids.

This rearrangement joins TRBV6-5 to TRBJ2-7; 8 bases match TRBD1. The CDR3 runs 15 residues. V was clipped by 2 bases and J by 3 bases; unmatched bases: 6. Germline values: CDR1 MNHEY, CDR2 SVGAGI. The CDR3 region has the DNA TGTGCCAGCAGTTACCTTGGGACAGGTATCTACGAGCAGTACTTC. Translating it yields CASSYLGTGIYEQYF.

The gene calls are TRBV5-6 and TRBJ1-6; D unresolved. This CDR3 has 14 residues. Trimming cost V 2 bases and J 9 bases, with 12 bases left between them. Germline lookup yields CDR1 SGHDT and CDR2 YYEEEE. The CDR3: CASSFRDIPSPLHF. As DNA, the CDR3 is TGTGCCAGCAGCTTCCGGGATATCCCTTCACCCCTCCACTTT.

The chain employs TRBV6-5 and TRBJ1-6, with unresolved D. This CDR3 has 12 residues. Trimming removed 6 bases at V and 9 bases at J, with 9 bases between. Germline values: CDR1 MNHEY, CDR2 SVGAGI. For the CDR3, the DNA is TGTGCCAGCAGAGTTACGGGTTCACCCCTCCACTTT. Its protein product is CASRVTGSPLHF.

The rearrangement links TRBV9 to TRBJ1-1; 9 positions match TRBD1. With V trimmed by 4 bases and J by 5 bases, 12 bases remained unmatched. The CDR3 covers 16 residues. Germline V lookup: CDR1 SGDLS, CDR2 YYNGEE. CDR3 loop: CASSPTGQGTATEAFF. In nucleotides, the CDR3 is TGTGCCAGCAGCCCGACGGGACAGGGTACGGCGACTGAAGCTTTCTTT. The variable domain in full, completed from reference TRBV9 and TRBJ1-1, reads DSGVTQTPKHLITATGQRVTLRCSPRSGDLSVYWYQQSLDQGLQFLIQYYNGEERAKGNILERFSAQQFPDLHSELNLSSLELGDSALYFCASSPTGQGTATEAFFGQGTRLTVV.

CDR3 loop: CASSRQGSAGNTIYF. The DNA of the CDR3 is TGTGCCAGCAGTCGACAGGGCTCCGCTGGAAACACCATATATTTT. The gene calls are TRBV6-5 and TRBJ1-3, with TRBD1 identical over 7 bases. The germline V gene has CDR1 MNHEY and CDR2 SVGAGI. The CDR3 covers 15 residues. The V segment lost 5 bases and the J segment 2 bases; nucleotides outside the gene matches: 6.

The CDR3 is CASRQGQGPAYEQYF. The CDR3 coding sequence is TGTGCCAGCAGACAAGGACAGGGGCCAGCCTACGAGCAGTACTTC. The rearrangement uses TRBV6-5 and TRBJ2-7; TRBD1 agrees at 9 bases. The CDR3 contains 15 residues. The V segment lost 6 bases and the J segment 2 bases; nucleotides outside the gene matches: 8. Germline CDR1 reads MNHEY; CDR2 reads SVGAGI.

The chain joins TRBV19 to TRBJ1-1, with 8 bases fitting TRBD1. V trimming: 5 bases; J trimming: 0 bases; junction bases outside the gene matches: 8. The CDR3 contains 16 residues. The V gene's germline CDR1 is LNHDA and CDR2 SQIVND (reference sequence). CDR3 sequence: CASSQGAVGMNTEAFF. The CDR3 DNA sequence: TGTGCCAGTAGTCAGGGGGCAGTGGGGATGAACACTGAAGCTTTCTTT.

The rearrangement links TRBV6-5 to TRBJ1-1, with TRBD1 as a possible D gene (5 bases). CDR3 size: 14 residues. The V end was cut by 6 bases, the J end by 4 bases, with 15 bases between. Germline values: CDR1 MNHEY, CDR2 SVGAGI. The CDR3 protein is CASRRGESRTEAFF. The CDR3, as DNA: TGTGCCAGCAGGCGGGGGGAGTCGCGCACTGAAGCTTTCTTT.

J is TRBJ2-1 and V is TRBV2; TRBD2 agrees at 11 bases. Per germline, CDR1 SNHLY and CDR2 FYNNEI. The ends lost 0 bases at V and 8 bases at J; junction bases unmatched: 3. The length of the CDR3 is 15 residues. This CDR3 is CASSEALAGVYEQFF. The CDR3 DNA sequence: TGTGCCAGCAGTGAAGCACTAGCGGGGGTCTATGAGCAGTTCTTC. Supplemented by reference TRBV2 and TRBJ2-1, the full variable domain reads EPEVTQTPSHQVTQMGQEVILRCVPISNHLYFYWYRQILGQKVEFLVSFYNNEISEKSEIFDDQFSVERPDGSNFTLKIRSTKLEDSAMYFCASSEALAGVYEQFFGPGTRLTVL.

This clone was detected once. J is TRBJ1-1 and V is TRBV10-3; TRBD1 matches at 11 bases. Germline V gene lookup returns CDR1 ENHRY and CDR2 SYGVKD. The CDR3 is 16 amino acids. J was trimmed by 1 base and V by 6 bases; bases with no gene match: 7. In DNA, the CDR3 is TGTGCCATCAGACCCGGACAGGGGGCATCGAACACTGAAGCTTTCTTT. Its protein is CAIRPGQGASNTEAFF.

The genes are TRBV4-2 and TRBJ2-7; 9 nucleotides match TRBD2. Germline V gene lookup returns CDR1 LGHNA and CDR2 YNFKEQ. With 0 bases clipped from V and 2 bases from J, the junction kept 8 bases outside the gene matches. The CDR3 spans 17 residues. CDR3 sequence reads: CASSQEGGPSGAYEQYF. CDR3 sequence (DNA): TGTGCCAGCAGCCAAGAGGGTGGTCCTAGCGGGGCCTACGAGCAGTACTTC.

CDR3 sequence reads: CASSRGTSATDTQYF. CDR3 DNA sequence: TGTGCCAGCAGCCGGGGGACTAGCGCTACAGATACGCAGTATTTT. This sequence joins TRBV4-2 and TRBJ2-3; 10 nucleotides agree with TRBD2. Germline CDR1 and CDR2: LGHNA and YNFKEQ. CDR3 length equals 15 residues. V was pared by 4 bases and J by 3 bases, with 4 bases of the junction left unmatched.

The rearrangement joins TRBV7-3 to TRBJ2-3, with 10 bases that match TRBD1. The length of the CDR3 is 16 residues. The V gene's germline CDR1 is SGHTA and CDR2 FQGTGA. V was clipped by 5 bases and J by 5 bases; unmatched bases: 10. CDR3 bases: TGTGCCAGCAGCCGCCTCGGGACAGGGGACTTAGATACGCAGTATTTT. This gives the protein CASSRLGTGDLDTQYF. Based on the CDR3 plus reference TRBV7-3 and TRBJ2-3, the full variable domain is GAGVSQTPSNKVTEKGKYVELRCDPISGHTALYWYRQSLGQGPEFLIYFQGTGAADDSGLPNDRFFAVRPEGSVSTLKIQRTERGDSAVYLCASSRLGTGDLDTQYFGPGTRLTVL.

V and J are TRBV7-9 and TRBJ2-3; D is unresolved. The germline V gene encodes CDR1 SEHNR and CDR2 FQNEAQ (reference sequence). Trimming took 3 bases from V and 2 from J, leaving 6 bases between them. The CDR3 totals 13 residues. The DNA for the CDR3 is TGTGCCAGCAGCTTTAGCAACACAGATACGCAGTATTTT. Translation gives CASSFSNTDTQYF. Complete variable domain (other parts from reference TRBV7-9 and TRBJ2-3): DTGVSQNPRHKITKRGQNVTFRCDPISEHNRLYWYRQTLGQGPEFLTYFQNEAQLEKSRLLSDRFSAERPKGSFSTLEIQRTEQGDSAMYLCASSFSNTDTQYFGPGTRLTVL.